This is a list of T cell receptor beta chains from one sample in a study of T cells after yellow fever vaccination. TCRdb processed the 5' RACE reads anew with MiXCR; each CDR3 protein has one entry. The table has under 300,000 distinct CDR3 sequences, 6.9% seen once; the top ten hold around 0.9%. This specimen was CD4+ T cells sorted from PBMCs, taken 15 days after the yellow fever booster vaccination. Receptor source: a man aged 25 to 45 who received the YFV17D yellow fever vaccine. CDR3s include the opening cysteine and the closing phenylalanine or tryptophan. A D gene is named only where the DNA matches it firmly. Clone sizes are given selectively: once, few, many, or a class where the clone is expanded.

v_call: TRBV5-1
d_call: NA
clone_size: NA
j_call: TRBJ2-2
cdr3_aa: CASSRGASGVGELFF
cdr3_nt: TGCGCCAGCAGCCGTGGAGCCTCGGGGGTCGGGGAGCTGTTTTTT

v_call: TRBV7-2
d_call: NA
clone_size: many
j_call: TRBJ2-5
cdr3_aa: CASSVGERRETQYF
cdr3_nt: TGTGCCAGCAGCGTCGGAGAGCGGCGGGAGACCCAGTACTTC

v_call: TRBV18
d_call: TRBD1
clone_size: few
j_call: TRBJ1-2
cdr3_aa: CASSPTPDRANYGYTF
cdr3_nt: TGTGCCAGCTCACCAACTCCTGACAGGGCTAACTATGGCTACACCTTC

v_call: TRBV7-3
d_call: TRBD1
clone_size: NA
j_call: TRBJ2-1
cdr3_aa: CASSLSRTGYSEQFF
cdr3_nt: TGTGCCAGCAGCTTATCCCGGACAGGGTATAGTGAGCAGTTCTTC

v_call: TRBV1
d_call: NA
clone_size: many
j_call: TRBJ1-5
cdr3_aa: CTSSLDGSSNQPQHF
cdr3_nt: TGCACCAGCAGCCTTGACGGGTCTAGCAATCAGCCCCAGCATTTT

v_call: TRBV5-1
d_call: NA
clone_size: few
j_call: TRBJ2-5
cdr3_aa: CASSPRNGETQYF
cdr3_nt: TGCGCCAGCAGCCCGAGAAATGGAGAGACCCAGTACTTC

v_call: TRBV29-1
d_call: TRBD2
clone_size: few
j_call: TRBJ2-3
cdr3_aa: CSVIWGRGTDTQYF
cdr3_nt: TGCAGCGTTATATGGGGGAGGGGCACAGATACGCAGTATTTT

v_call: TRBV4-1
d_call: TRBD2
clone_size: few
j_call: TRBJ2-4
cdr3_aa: CASSQAPPGLAGEGSKNIQYF
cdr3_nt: TGCGCCAGCAGCCAAGCCCCCCCGGGACTAGCGGGAGAGGGTTCCAAAAACATTCAGTACTTC

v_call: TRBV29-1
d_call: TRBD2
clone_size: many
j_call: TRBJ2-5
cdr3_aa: CSVGTSGSPQETQYF
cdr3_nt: TGCAGCGTTGGTACTAGCGGGAGTCCCCAAGAGACCCAGTACTTC

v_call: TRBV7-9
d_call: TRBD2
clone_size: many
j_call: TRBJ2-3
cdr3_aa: CASSPEASGVQYF
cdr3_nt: TGTGCCAGCAGCCCAGAGGCTAGCGGTGTGCAGTATTTT

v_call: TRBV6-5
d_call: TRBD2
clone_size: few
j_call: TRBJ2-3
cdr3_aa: CASSYSGLGSSTDTQYF
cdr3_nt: TGTGCCAGCAGTTACTCGGGACTAGGGTCTAGCACAGATACGCAGTATTTT

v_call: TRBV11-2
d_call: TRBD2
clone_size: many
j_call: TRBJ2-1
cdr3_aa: CASSFAGGFSYNEQFF
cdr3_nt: TGTGCCAGCAGCTTCGCGGGAGGGTTCTCCTACAATGAGCAGTTCTTC

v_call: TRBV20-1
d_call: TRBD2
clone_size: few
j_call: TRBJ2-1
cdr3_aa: CSVTSGYNEQFF
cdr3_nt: TGCAGTGTCACTAGCGGTTACAATGAGCAGTTCTTC

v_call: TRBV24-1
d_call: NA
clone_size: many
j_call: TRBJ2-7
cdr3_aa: CATSDWSSYEQYF
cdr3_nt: TGTGCCACCAGTGATTGGTCCAGCTACGAGCAGTACTTC

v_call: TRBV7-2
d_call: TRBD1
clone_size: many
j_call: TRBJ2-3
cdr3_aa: CASSSGQAADTQYF
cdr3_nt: TGTGCCAGCAGCTCCGGACAGGCCGCAGATACGCAGTATTTT

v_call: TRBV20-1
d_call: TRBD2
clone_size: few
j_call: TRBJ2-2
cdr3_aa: CSAGGRITGELFF
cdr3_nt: TGCAGTGCAGGCGGGAGGATCACCGGGGAGCTGTTTTTT

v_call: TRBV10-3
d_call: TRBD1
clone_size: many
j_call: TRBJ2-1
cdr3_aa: CATSPGTGPHEQFF
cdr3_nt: TGTGCCACCAGTCCCGGGACAGGGCCACATGAGCAGTTCTTC

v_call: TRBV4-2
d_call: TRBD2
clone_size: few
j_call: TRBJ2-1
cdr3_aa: CASSQDASGSYEQFF
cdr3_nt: TGTGCCAGCAGCCAAGATGCTAGCGGGAGCTATGAGCAGTTCTTC

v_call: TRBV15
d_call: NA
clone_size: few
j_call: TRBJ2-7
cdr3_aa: CATSPGTPPDYEQYF
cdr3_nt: TGTGCCACCAGCCCCGGGACTCCCCCGGACTACGAGCAGTACTTC

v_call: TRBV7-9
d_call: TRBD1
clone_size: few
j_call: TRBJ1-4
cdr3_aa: CASSPKGQGTKLFF
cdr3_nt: TGTGCCAGCAGCCCAAAGGGACAGGGTACAAAACTGTTTTTT

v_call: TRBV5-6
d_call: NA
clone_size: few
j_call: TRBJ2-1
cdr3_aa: CASSRSFEQFF
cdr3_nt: TGTGCCAGCAGCCGTTCATTTGAGCAGTTCTTC

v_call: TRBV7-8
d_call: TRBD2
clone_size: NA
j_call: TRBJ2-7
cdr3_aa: CASSLTSGSSLGYEQYF
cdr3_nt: TGTGCCAGCAGCCTTACTAGCGGGAGCTCCCTTGGCTACGAGCAGTACTTC

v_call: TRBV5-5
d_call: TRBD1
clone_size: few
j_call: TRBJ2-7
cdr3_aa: CASSPQGVYEQYF
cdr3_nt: TGTGCCAGCAGCCCCCAGGGGGTCTACGAGCAGTACTTC

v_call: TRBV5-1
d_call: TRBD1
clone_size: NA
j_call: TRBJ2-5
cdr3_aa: CASSLQRQGAETQYF
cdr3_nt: TGCGCCAGCAGTCTTCAGAGACAGGGGGCCGAGACCCAGTACTTC

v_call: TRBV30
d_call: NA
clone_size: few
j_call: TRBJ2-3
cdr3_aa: CAWSTGPFGRTDTQYF
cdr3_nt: TGTGCCTGGAGTACAGGCCCCTTCGGGCGCACAGATACGCAGTATTTT

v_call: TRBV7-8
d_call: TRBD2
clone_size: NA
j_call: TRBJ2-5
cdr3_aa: CASSEPGSGRGYQETQYF
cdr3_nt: TGTGCCAGCAGCGAACCGGGGTCGGGGCGGGGGTACCAAGAGACCCAGTACTTC

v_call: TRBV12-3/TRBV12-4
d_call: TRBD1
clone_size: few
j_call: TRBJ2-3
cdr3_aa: CASSMGQGVTDTQYF
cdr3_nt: TGTGCCAGCAGCATGGGACAGGGGGTCACAGATACGCAGTATTTT